This paragraph covers one T cell receptor (beta chain) sequence. What it recognizes is unknown. This specimen belongs to a study of PD-1 blockade in classical Hodgkin lymphoma. Libraries were prepared by immunoSEQ multiplex PCR; TCRdb keeps only in-frame clonotypes and omits some of them. The table lists fewer than 20,000 clones, 75% to 95% of them singletons, with about 7% in the top ten. Overall study results and limits: Why the repertoires differ is still unclear, perhaps disease activity or prior therapy. Relapsed/refractory patients reportedly had the lowest baseline TCR diversity, below newly diagnosed patients, who were below healthy donors.

Time point given: newly diagnosed, previously untreated cHL patient sample. PBMCs representing newly diagnosed, untreated classical Hodgkin lymphoma functioned as the comparison. CDR3 length equals 13 residues. Per the germline V gene, CDR1 is MDHEN and CDR2 is SYDVKM. V lost 6 bases, J lost 7 bases, and 13 bases lay in between. The receptor was isolated from a human donor with classical Hodgkin lymphoma. Sequenced input: peripheral blood mononuclear cells (PBMCs). The chain links TRBV28 to TRBJ1-5, with TRBD1 as a possible D gene (5 bases). CDR3 coding DNA: TGTGCCAGCAGATCCGGAGGGGCCCAGCCCCAGCATTTT. Encoded protein: CASRSGGAQPQHF. The full variable domain, completed using reference TRBV28 and TRBJ1-5, is DVKVTQSSRYLVKRTGEKVFLECVQDMDHENMFWYRQDPGLGLRLIYFSYDVKMKEKGDIPEGYSVSREKKERFSLILESASTNQTSMYLCASRSGGAQPQHFGDGTRLSIL.